The TCR beta chain described here comes from a study of T-cell reconstitution after alpha-beta-depleted transplantation in children listed by TCRdb under 2016. Broadly, across the study: The study quantitatively tracked T-cell immune reconstitution after TCRalphabeta/CD19-depleted allogeneic hematopoietic cell transplantation in children using TCR repertoire profiling.

Including cysteine and phenylalanine, the CDR3 has 17 amino acids. The DNA shown is the 51-base CDR3, in frame from base 1. V loses 3 bases of germline sequence and J loses 3 bases, and the interval between the two ends is 21 bases. The germline V gene provides CDR1 LGHNT and CDR2 FRNRAP. Library construction relied on PCR. TCRdb names Illumina HiSeq 2500 as the instrument used. TCR libraries were prepared with molecular barcoding, using unique molecular identifiers to normalize TCRbeta repertoire quantification. The public reads were reprocessed in TCRdb via fastp at Q25 and MiXCR, keeping in-frame beta chains. Each entry is one CDR3 protein sequence, shown with its most common DNA and genes. For this sample the table gives hundreds of thousands of distinct CDR3 sequences, of which 10% to 15% were detected only once. Clones ranked in the top ten supply about 2.2% of the sample. Regarding this clonotype: Its antigen specificity is not known. No base-level quality is on record; no much larger clone is a single base apart.

The treatment or condition label on this specimen signifies: allogeneic hematopoietic cell transplantation with graft depleted of TCRalphabeta T cells and CD19 B cells. The children who served as transplant recipients had been given grafts of TCRalphabeta/CD19-depleted allogeneic hematopoietic cells. The paper's findings and limits, for the study overall: The frequencies of hyperexpanded clones fell over the following months, and after one year, T-cell counts and TCRbeta diversity were mostly attributed to newly produced T cells. In some patients, the high TCRbeta diversity seen at day 60 was put down to recipient T cells and intrathymic progenitors that had survived conditioning. The apparently early recovery of alphabetaT-cell counts about two months after transplant reportedly depended on only several hundred rapidly expanded clones that came from non-depleted graft cells.

Sequenced here: PBMCs, mostly from graft donor cells, sampled 360 days after TCRalphabeta/CD19-depleted stem cell transplant. Recombination linked TRBV12-5 to TRBJ2-7; a tentative D match to TRBD2 spans 5 bases. This clonotype was sampled from a male patient between 5 and 17 years old who had a stem cell transplant for acute myeloid leukemia, so the T cells may come from the graft donor. The CDR3 reads CASGFAFRPRENYEQYF. The nucleotides read TGTGCTAGTGGTTTCGCTTTTAGGCCCCGGGAAAACTACGAGCAGTACTTC.